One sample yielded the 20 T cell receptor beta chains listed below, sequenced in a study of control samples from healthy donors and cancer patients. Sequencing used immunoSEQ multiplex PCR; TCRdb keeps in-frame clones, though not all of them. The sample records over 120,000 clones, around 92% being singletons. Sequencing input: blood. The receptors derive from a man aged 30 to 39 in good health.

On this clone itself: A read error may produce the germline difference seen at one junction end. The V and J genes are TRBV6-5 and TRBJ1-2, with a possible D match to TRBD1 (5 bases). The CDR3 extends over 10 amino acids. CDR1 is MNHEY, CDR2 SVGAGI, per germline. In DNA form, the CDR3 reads TGTACCAGCAGGGACTATGGCTACACCTTC. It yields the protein CTSRDYGYTF.

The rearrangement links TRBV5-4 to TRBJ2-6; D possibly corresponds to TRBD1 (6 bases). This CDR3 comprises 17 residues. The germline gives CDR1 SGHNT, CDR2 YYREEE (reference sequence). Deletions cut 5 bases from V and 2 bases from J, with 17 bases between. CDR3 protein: CASSTPLRGPGANVLTF. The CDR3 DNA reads TGTGCCAGCAGTACACCCCTCAGGGGACCTGGGGCCAACGTCCTGACTTTC. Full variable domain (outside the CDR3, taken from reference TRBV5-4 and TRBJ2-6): ETGVTQSPTHLIKTRGQQVTLRCSSQSGHNTVSWYQQALGQGPQFIFQYYREEENGRGNFPPRFSGLQFPNYSSELNVNALELDDSALYLCASSTPLRGPGANVLTFGAGSRLTVL.

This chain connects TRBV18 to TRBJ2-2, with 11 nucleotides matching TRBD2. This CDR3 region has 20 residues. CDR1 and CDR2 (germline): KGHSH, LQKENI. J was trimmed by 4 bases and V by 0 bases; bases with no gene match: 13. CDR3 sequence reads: CASSPPLAASGGLTTGELFF. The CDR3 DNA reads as TGTGCCAGCTCACCACCCCTGGCCGCTAGCGGGGGGCTAACCACCGGGGAGCTGTTTTTT.

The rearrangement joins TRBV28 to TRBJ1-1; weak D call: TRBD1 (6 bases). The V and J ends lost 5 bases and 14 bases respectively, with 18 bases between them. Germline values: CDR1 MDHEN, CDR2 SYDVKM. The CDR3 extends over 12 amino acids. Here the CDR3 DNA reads TGTGCCAGCAGTACAGGGTTCGGGTTAGGGTTCTTT. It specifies CASSTGFGLGFF.

CDR3 in DNA: TGTGCCTGGGGACTAGCGGGGGCCCACTACGAGCAGTACTTC. Its protein is CAWGLAGAHYEQYF. J is TRBJ2-7 and V is TRBV30, with TRBD2 matching over 13 bases. V lost 5 bases, J lost 3 bases, and 4 bases stayed unmatched. Germline CDR1 and CDR2: GTSNPN and SVGIG (reference sequence). This CDR3 contains 14 residues.

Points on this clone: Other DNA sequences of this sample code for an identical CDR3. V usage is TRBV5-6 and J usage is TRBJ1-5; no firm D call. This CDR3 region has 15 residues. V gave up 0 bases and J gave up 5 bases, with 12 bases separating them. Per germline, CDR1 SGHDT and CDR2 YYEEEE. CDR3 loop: CASSLGAQWYQPQHF. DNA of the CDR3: TGTGCCAGCAGCTTGGGGGCCCAATGGTATCAGCCCCAGCATTTT.

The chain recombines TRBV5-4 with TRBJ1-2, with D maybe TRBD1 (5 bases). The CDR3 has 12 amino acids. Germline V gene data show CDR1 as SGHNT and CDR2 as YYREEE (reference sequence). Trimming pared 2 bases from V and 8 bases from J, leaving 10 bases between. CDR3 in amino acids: CASSFQGNGYTF. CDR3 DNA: TGTGCCAGCAGCTTTCAGGGTAACGGCTACACCTTC.

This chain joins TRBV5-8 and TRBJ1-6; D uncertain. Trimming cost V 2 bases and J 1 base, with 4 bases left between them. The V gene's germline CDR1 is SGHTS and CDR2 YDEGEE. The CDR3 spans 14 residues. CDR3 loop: CASSFQSYNSPLHF. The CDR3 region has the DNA TGTGCCAGCAGCTTCCAGTCCTATAATTCACCCCTCCACTTT.

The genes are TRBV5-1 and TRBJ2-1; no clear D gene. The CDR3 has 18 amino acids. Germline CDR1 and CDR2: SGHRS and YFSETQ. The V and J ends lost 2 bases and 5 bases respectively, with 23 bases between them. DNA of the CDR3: TGCGCCAGCAGCTTTCCCCGGACGGTGGGCAAACCCAACAATGAGCAGTTCTTC. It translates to CASSFPRTVGKPNNEQFF.

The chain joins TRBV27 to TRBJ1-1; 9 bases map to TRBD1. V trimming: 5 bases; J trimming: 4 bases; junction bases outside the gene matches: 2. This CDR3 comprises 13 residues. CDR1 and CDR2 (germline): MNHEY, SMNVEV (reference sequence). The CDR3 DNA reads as TGTGCCAGCAGTCAGGGACAGGGCACTGAAGCTTTCTTT. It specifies CASSQGQGTEAFF.

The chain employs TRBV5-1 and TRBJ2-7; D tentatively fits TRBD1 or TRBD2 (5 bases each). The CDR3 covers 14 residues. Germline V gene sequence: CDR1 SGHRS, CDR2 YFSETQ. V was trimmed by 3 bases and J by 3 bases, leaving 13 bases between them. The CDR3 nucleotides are TGCGCCAGCAGCTACGGGGCGATTTACTACGAGCAGTACTTC. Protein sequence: CASSYGAIYYEQYF.

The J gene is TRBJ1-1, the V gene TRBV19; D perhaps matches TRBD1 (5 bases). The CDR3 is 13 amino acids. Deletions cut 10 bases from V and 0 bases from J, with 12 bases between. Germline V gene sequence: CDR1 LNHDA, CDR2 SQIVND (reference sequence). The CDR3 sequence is CATQGILNTEAFF. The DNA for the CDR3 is TGTGCCACCCAGGGTATTTTGAACACTGAAGCTTTCTTT.

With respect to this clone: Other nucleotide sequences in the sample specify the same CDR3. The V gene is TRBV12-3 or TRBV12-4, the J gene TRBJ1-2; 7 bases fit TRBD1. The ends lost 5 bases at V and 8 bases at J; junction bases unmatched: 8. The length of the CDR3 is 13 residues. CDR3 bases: TGTGCCAGCAGTCTCGACAGGGTGTACGGCTACACCTTC. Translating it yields CASSLDRVYGYTF.

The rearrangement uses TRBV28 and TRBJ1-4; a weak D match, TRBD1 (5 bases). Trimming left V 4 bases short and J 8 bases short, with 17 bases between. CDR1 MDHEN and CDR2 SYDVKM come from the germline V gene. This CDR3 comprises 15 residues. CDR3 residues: CASSSIRETDEKLFF. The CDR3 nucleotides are TGTGCCAGCAGTTCCATCAGGGAGACGGACGAAAAACTGTTTTTT. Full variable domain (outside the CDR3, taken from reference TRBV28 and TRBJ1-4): DVKVTQSSRYLVKRTGEKVFLECVQDMDHENMFWYRQDPGLGLRLIYFSYDVKMKEKGDIPEGYSVSREKKERFSLILESASTNQTSMYLCASSSIRETDEKLFFGSGTQLSVL.

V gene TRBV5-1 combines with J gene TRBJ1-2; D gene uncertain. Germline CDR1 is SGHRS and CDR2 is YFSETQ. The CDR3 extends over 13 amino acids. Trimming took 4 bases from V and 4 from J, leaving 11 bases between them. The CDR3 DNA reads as TGCGCCAGCAGCCTAGGATTAGTCTATGGCTACACCTTC. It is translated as CASSLGLVYGYTF.

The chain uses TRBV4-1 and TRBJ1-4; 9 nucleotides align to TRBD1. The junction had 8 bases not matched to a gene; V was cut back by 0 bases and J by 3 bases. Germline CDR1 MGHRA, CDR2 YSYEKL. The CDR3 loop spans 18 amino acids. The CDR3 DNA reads TGCGCCAGCAGCCAAGATCCGGACAGGGGATTTGCTAATGAAAAACTGTTTTTT. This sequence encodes CASSQDPDRGFANEKLFF.

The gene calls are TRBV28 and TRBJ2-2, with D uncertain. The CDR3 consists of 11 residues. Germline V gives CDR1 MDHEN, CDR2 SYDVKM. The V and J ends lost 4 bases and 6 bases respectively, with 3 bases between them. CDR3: CASSWAGELFF. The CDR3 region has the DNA TGTGCCAGCAGTTGGGCCGGGGAGCTGTTTTTT.

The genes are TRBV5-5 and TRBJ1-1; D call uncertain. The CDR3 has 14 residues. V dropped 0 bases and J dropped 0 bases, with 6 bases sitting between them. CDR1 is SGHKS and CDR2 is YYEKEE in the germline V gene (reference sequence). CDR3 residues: CASSLVGVNTEAFF. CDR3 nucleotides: TGTGCCAGCAGCTTGGTTGGGGTGAACACTGAAGCTTTCTTT.

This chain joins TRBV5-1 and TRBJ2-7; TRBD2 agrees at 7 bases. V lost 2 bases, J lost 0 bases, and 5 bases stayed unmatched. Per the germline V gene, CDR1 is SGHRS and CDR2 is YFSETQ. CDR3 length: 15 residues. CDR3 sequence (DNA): TGCGCCAGCAGCTTAAGCGGGACGACCTCCTACGAGCAGTACTTC. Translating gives CASSLSGTTSYEQYF.

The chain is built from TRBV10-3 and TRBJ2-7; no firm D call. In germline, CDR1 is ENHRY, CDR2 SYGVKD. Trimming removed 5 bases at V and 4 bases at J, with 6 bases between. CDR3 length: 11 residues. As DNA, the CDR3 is TGTGCCATCAGTTCAGAGTACGAGCAGTACTTC. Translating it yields CAISSEYEQYF.